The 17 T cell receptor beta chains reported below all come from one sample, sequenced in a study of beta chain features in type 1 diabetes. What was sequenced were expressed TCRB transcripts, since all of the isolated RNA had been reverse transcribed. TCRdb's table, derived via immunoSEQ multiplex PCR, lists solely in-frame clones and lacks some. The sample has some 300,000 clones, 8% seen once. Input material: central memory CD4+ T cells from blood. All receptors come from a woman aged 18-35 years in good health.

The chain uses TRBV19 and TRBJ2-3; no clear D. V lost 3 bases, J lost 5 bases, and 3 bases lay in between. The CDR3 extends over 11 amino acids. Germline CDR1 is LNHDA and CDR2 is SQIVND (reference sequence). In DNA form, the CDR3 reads TGTGCCAGTAGTATCAGAGATACGCAGTATTTT. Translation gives CASSIRDTQYF.

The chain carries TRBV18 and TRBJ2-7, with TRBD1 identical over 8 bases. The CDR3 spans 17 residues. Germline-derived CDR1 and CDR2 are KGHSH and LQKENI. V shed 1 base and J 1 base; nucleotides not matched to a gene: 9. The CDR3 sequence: CASSPRLTGGTSYEQYF. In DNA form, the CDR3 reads TGTGCCAGCTCACCACGTCTTACAGGGGGTACGTCCTACGAGCAGTACTTC.

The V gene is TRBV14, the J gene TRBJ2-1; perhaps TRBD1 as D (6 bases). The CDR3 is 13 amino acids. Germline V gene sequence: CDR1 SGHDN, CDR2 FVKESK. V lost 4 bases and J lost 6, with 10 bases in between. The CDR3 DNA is TGTGCCAGCAGCCTTTGGACAGTCAATGAGCAGTTCTTC. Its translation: CASSLWTVNEQFF.

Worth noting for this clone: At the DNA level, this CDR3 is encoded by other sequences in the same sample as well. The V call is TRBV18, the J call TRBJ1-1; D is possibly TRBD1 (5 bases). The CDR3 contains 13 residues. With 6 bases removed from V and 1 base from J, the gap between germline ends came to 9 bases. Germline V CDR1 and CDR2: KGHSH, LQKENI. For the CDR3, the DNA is TGTGCCAGCTCTCAAACAGGGAACACTGAAGCTTTCTTT. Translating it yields CASSQTGNTEAFF.

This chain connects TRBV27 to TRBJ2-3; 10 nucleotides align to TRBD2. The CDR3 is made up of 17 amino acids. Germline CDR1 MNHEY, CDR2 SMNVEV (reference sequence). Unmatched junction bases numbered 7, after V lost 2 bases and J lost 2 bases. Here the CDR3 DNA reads TGTGCCAGCAGTTTACAACTAGCGGGGATGTACACAGATACGCAGTATTTT. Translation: CASSLQLAGMYTDTQYF.

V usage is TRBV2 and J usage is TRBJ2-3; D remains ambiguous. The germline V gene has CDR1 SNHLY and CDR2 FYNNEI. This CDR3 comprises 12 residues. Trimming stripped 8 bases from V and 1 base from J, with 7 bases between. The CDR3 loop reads CASQARTDTQYF. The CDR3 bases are TGTGCCAGCCAGGCGCGCACAGATACGCAGTATTTT.

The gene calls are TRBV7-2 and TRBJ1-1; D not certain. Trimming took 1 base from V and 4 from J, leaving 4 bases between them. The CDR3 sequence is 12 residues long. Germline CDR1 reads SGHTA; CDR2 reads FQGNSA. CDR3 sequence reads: CASSLVTTEAFF. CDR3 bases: TGTGCCAGCAGCTTAGTGACCACTGAAGCTTTCTTT.

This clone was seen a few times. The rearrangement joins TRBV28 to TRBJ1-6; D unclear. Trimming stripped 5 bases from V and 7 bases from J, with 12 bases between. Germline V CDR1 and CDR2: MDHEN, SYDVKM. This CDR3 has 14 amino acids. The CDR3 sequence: CASSTPGGNSPLHF. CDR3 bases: TGTGCCAGCAGTACCCCGGGCGGCAATTCACCCCTCCACTTT. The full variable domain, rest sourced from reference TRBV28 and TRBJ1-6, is DVKVTQSSRYLVKRTGEKVFLECVQDMDHENMFWYRQDPGLGLRLIYFSYDVKMKEKGDIPEGYSVSREKKERFSLILESASTNQTSMYLCASSTPGGNSPLHFGNGTRLTVT.

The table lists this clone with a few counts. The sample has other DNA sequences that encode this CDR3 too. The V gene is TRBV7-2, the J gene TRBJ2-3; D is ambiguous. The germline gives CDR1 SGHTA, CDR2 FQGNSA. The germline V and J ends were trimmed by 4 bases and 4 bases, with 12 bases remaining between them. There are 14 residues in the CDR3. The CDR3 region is CASSSVGRADTQYF. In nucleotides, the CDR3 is TGTGCCAGCAGCTCGGTGGGTCGGGCAGATACGCAGTATTTT.

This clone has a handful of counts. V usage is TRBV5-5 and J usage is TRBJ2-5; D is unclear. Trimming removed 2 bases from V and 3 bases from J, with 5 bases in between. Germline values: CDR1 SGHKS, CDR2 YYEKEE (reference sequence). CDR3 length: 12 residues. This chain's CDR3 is CASSLREETQYF. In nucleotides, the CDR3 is TGTGCCAGCAGCTTAAGAGAAGAGACCCAGTACTTC.

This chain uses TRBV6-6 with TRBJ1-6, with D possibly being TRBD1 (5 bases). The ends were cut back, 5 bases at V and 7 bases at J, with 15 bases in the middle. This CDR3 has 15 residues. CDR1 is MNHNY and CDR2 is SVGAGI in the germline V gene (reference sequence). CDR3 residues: CASSGGQGRNSPLHF. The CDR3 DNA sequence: TGTGCCAGCAGTGGCGGCCAGGGCAGGAATTCACCCCTCCACTTT.

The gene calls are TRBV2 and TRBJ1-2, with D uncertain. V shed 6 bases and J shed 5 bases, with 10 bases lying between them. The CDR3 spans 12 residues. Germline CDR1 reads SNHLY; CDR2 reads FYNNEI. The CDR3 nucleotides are TGTGCCAGCAGGAACAGAGGTTATGGCTACACCTTC. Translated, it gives CASRNRGYGYTF.

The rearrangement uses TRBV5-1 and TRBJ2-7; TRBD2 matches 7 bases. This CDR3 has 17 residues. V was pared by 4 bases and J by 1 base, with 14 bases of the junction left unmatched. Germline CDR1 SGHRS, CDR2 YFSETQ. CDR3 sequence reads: CASSQPFLAAFSYEQYF. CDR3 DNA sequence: TGCGCCAGCAGCCAACCATTTCTAGCGGCATTTTCCTACGAGCAGTACTTC.

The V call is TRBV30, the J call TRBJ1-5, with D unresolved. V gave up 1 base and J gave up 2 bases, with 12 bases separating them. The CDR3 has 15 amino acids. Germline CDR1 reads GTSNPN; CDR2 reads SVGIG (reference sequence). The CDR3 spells CAWSAQKKGNQPQHF. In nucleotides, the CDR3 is TGTGCCTGGAGTGCTCAGAAAAAAGGCAATCAGCCCCAGCATTTT.

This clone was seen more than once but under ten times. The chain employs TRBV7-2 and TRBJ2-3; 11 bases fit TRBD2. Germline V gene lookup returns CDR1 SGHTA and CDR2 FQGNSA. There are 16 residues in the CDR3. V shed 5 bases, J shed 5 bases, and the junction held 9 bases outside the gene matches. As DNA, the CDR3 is TGTGCCAGCAGCCGACGGATTCTAGCGGGAGGAGATACGCAGTATTTT. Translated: CASSRRILAGGDTQYF.

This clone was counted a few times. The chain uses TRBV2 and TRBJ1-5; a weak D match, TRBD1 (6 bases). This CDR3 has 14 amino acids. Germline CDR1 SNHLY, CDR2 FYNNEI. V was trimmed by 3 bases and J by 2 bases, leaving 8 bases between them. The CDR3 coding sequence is TGTGCCAGCAGTGATTCAGGGGGCAATCAGCCCCAGCATTTT. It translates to CASSDSGGNQPQHF.

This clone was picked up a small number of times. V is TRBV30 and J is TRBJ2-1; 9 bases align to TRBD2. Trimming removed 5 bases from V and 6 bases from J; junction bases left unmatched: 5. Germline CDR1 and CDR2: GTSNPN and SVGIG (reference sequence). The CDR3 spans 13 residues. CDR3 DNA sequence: TGTGCCTGGCACGTAGCGGGAGCCAATGAGCAGTTCTTC. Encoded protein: CAWHVAGANEQFF.